A single sample gave rise to the 18 T cell receptor beta chains below, sequenced in a study of blood T cell repertoires in COVID-19. Assay used: immunoSEQ multiplex PCR; TCRdb lists only in-frame clones, some missing. The table includes 130,000 or so clones, more than 80% detected once. Sequencing was carried out using peripheral blood. These TCRs come from a woman aged 55-69 years with acute or convalescent COVID-19.

The CDR3 DNA follows: TGTGCCAGCAGTGAACAGGGGGGCCGAGAGACCCAGTACTTC. This encodes CASSEQGGRETQYF. The chain uses TRBV2 and TRBJ2-5, with D tentatively TRBD1 (7 bases). Germline V gene data show CDR1 as SNHLY and CDR2 as FYNNEI. This CDR3 is built from 14 residues. Trimming removed 2 bases at V and 4 bases at J, with 11 bases between.

This clone was detected only a few times. The genes are TRBV15 and TRBJ1-2, with D possibly being TRBD1 (6 bases). Trimming stripped 8 bases from V and 2 bases from J, with 15 bases between. There are 14 residues in the CDR3. Per germline, CDR1 LNHNV and CDR2 YYDKDF (reference sequence). CDR3 protein: CATGIGGRNYGYTF. Written as DNA, the CDR3 is TGTGCCACCGGGATAGGGGGACGGAACTATGGCTACACCTTC.

A few counts support this clone. Other DNA variants within this sample encode the same CDR3. The chain couples TRBV19 to TRBJ1-3, with D unclear. Germline loops: CDR1 LNHDA, CDR2 SQIVND (reference sequence). The CDR3 runs 12 residues. Deletions cut 5 bases from V and 4 bases from J, with 6 bases between. The CDR3 DNA reads TGTGCCAGTAGTTACAGCGGAAACACCATATATTTT. This sequence encodes CASSYSGNTIYF.

The chain carries TRBV13 and TRBJ1-1; tentative D call: TRBD1 (6 bases). Germline V gene data show CDR1 as PRHDT and CDR2 as FYEKMQ (reference sequence). CDR3 length: 15 residues. V was trimmed by 3 bases and J by 3 bases, leaving 14 bases between them. Here the CDR3 reads CASSFGAGADTEAFF. Written as DNA, the CDR3 is TGTGCCAGCAGCTTCGGGGCAGGGGCGGACACTGAAGCTTTCTTT.

The chain is built from TRBV25-1 and TRBJ1-2, with a weak D call TRBD1 (6 bases). There are 15 residues in the CDR3. V was trimmed by 4 bases and J by 4 bases, leaving 16 bases between them. Germline V gene data show CDR1 as MGHDK and CDR2 as SYGVNS. CDR3 region: CASSGSRQALYGYTF. CDR3 DNA: TGTGCCAGCAGTGGTTCGAGACAGGCGCTCTATGGCTACACCTTC.

The V call is TRBV5-6, the J call TRBJ2-7, with D possibly matching TRBD1 (6 bases). The V end lost 0 bases, the J end lost 4 bases, and 20 bases lay between the germline ends. The CDR3 is 17 residues long. CDR1 is SGHDT, CDR2 YYEEEE, per germline. The CDR3 DNA reads as TGTGCCAGCAGCTTGGGTTCGGGACAATTTTGGGGTTACGAGCAGTACTTC. Amino acids: CASSLGSGQFWGYEQYF.

In its sample, this clone was seen once. The chain has TRBV10-3 and TRBJ1-1, with 7 bases fitting TRBD1. Looked up from germline, CDR1 is ENHRY and CDR2 is SYGVKD. Trimming took 10 bases from V and 5 from J; bases not matched to a gene: 7. The CDR3 is 12 residues long. The CDR3 sequence is CATRQGETEAFF. CDR3 DNA: TGTGCCACTAGACAGGGAGAAACTGAAGCTTTCTTT.

This clone appeared a single time. This CDR3 reads CAWGGGKGTEAFF. CDR3 nucleotides: TGTGCCTGGGGAGGGGGCAAGGGGACTGAAGCTTTCTTT. The rearrangement joins TRBV30 to TRBJ1-1, with 7 bases matching TRBD1. This CDR3 is built from 13 residues. Germline lookup yields CDR1 GTSNPN and CDR2 SVGIG (reference sequence). Losses at the gene ends were 5 bases for V and 5 bases for J; bases not matched to a gene: 8.

The chain carries TRBV6-6 and TRBJ2-5, with a possible D match to TRBD1 (5 bases). This CDR3 comprises 13 residues. Germline V gives CDR1 MNHNY, CDR2 SVGAGI (reference sequence). The V end lost 5 bases, the J end lost 5 bases, and 12 bases lay between the germline ends. CDR3 coding DNA: TGTGCCAGCAGTCTTTTTCAGGGCGAGACCCAGTACTTC. Its translation is CASSLFQGETQYF.

The rearrangement uses TRBV6-5 and TRBJ2-7; the match to TRBD1 covers 9 bases. This CDR3 is built from 13 residues. Per germline, CDR1 MNHEY and CDR2 SVGAGI. The V segment lost 6 bases and the J segment 5 bases; nucleotides outside the gene matches: 5. CDR3 coding DNA: TGTGCCAGCAGGAGGGACAGGGAACACGAGCAGTACTTC. Residues: CASRRDREHEQYF.

V usage is TRBV18 and J usage is TRBJ2-2, with 7 bases identical to TRBD1. The ends lost 2 bases at V and 3 bases at J; junction bases unmatched: 3. Germline assignment: CDR1 KGHSH and CDR2 LQKENI. This CDR3 contains 15 residues. The CDR3 nucleotides are TGTGCCAGCTCACCAAGGGGGCCGGACACCGGGGAGCTGTTTTTT. Translating it yields CASSPRGPDTGELFF.

This clone has more than one count but fewer than ten. This chain connects TRBV10-3 to TRBJ1-1; TRBD1 is a possible D gene (6 bases). Trimming took 7 bases from V and 0 from J, leaving 18 bases between them. The CDR3 has 16 residues. Germline V CDR1 and CDR2: ENHRY, SYGVKD. The DNA of the CDR3 is TGTGCCATCAAATCGGACAGACGTTTCGTGAACACTGAAGCTTTCTTT. It codes for CAIKSDRRFVNTEAFF.

J is TRBJ1-2 and V is TRBV27, with D perhaps TRBD1 (6 bases). Trimming shortened V by 6 bases and J by 4 bases, and 15 bases separated the two germline ends. From germline, CDR1 is MNHEY and CDR2 SMNVEV (reference sequence). The CDR3 contains 14 residues. CDR3 protein: CASRPTGFGYGYTF. The CDR3 nucleotides read TGTGCCAGCAGGCCCACAGGGTTCGGCTATGGCTACACCTTC.

The chain combines TRBV7-3 with TRBJ1-2, with D unresolved. There are 13 residues in the CDR3. Germline CDR1 is SGHTA and CDR2 is FQGTGA. V was clipped by 2 bases and J by 8 bases, with 12 bases between them. CDR3 sequence (DNA): TGTGCCAGCAGCTTATTACGAGGGCACGGCTACACCTTC. It translates to CASSLLRGHGYTF.

The gene calls are TRBV9 and TRBJ1-2, with D perhaps TRBD1 (6 bases). Germline V gene sequence: CDR1 SGDLS, CDR2 YYNGEE. The germline V and J ends were trimmed by 4 bases and 3 bases, with 16 bases remaining between them. The CDR3 has 15 residues. The CDR3 DNA sequence: TGTGCCAGCAGCCCACCAGGGAAGGGGGACTATGGCTACACCTTC. Translated, it gives CASSPPGKGDYGYTF.

The chain joins TRBV6-1 to TRBJ1-4; 9 positions match TRBD1. The germline V gene encodes CDR1 MNHNS and CDR2 SASEGT. J was trimmed by 7 bases and V by 6 bases; bases with no gene match: 9. The CDR3 length is 15 residues. The CDR3 sequence is CASRAPGTGSEKLFF. CDR3 coding DNA: TGTGCCAGCAGGGCCCCCGGGACAGGGAGTGAAAAACTGTTTTTT.

The V gene is TRBV19, the J gene TRBJ1-4; D is perhaps TRBD1 (5 bases). V was cut by 5 bases and J by 6 bases, with 13 bases left in between. Germline V gene lookup returns CDR1 LNHDA and CDR2 SQIVND (reference sequence). This CDR3 spans 14 amino acids. In DNA, the CDR3 is TGTGCCAGTAGTTGGACAACCCGCCATGAAAAACTGTTTTTT. Its translation: CASSWTTRHEKLFF.

This clone appeared once. The chain employs TRBV19 and TRBJ1-4; maybe TRBD1 (6 bases). CDR3 length: 15 residues. Trimming removed 5 bases from V and 7 bases from J, with 17 bases in between. Germline V lookup: CDR1 LNHDA, CDR2 SQIVND (reference sequence). The CDR3 DNA is TGTGCCAGTAGTTTTGGTGGGGGCCCTCCTGAAAAACTGTTTTTT. Protein sequence: CASSFGGGPPEKLFF.